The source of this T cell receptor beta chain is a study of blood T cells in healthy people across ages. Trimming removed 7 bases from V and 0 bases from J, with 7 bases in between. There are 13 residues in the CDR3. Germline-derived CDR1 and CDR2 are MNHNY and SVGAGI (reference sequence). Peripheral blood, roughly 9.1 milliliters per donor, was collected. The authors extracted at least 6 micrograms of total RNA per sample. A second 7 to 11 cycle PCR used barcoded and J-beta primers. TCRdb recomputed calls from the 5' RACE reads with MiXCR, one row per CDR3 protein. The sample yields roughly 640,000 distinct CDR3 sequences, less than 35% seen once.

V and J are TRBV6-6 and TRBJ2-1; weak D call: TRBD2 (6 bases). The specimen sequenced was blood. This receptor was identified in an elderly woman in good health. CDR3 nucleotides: TGTGCCAGCAAGGAGGGCTCCTACAATGAGCAGTTCTTC. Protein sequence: CASKEGSYNEQFF.